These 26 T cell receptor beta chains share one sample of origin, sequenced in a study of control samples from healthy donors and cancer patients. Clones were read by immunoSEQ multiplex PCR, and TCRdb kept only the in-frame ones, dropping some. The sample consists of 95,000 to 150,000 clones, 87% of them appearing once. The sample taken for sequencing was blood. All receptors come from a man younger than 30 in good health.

CDR3 loop: CASCPGQRTDTQYF. The DNA of the CDR3 is TGCGCCAGCTGCCCGGGACAGCGCACAGATACGCAGTATTTT. The J gene is TRBJ2-3, the V gene TRBV5-1; 7 nucleotides align to TRBD1. The CDR3 sequence is 14 residues long. Germline-derived CDR1 and CDR2 are SGHRS and YFSETQ. V trimming: 7 bases; J trimming: 1 base; junction bases outside the gene matches: 6.

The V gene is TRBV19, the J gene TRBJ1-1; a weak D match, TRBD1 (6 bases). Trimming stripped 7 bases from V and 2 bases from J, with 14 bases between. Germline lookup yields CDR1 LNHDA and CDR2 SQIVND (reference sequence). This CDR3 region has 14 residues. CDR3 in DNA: TGTGCCAGTACAATAACAGGGTCAAACACTGAAGCTTTCTTT. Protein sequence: CASTITGSNTEAFF.

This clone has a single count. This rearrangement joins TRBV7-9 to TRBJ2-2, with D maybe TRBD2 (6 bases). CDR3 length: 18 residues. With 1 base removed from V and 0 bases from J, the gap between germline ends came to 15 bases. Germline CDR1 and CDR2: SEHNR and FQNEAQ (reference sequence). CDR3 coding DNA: TGTGCCAGCAGCTTAGGGCAGGGAGGACTCTCGAACACCGGGGAGCTGTTTTTT. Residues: CASSLGQGGLSNTGELFF. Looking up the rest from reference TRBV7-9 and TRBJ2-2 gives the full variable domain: DTGVSQNPRHKITKRGQNVTFRCDPISEHNRLYWYRQTLGQGPEFLTYFQNEAQLEKSRLLSDRFSAERPKGSFSTLEIQRTEQGDSAMYLCASSLGQGGLSNTGELFFGEGSRLTVL.

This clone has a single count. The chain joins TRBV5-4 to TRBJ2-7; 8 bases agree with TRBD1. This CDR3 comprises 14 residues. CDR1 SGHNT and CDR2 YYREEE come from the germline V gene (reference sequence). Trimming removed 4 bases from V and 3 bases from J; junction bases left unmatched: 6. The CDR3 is CASSHFTGGYEQYF. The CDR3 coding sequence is TGTGCCAGCAGCCATTTTACAGGGGGCTACGAGCAGTACTTC.

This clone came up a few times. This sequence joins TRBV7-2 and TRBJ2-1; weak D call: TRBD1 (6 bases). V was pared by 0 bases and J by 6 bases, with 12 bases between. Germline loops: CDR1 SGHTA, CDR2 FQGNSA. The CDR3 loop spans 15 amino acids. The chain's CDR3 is CASSLAGATANEQFF. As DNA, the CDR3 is TGTGCCAGCAGCTTAGCGGGGGCGACCGCCAATGAGCAGTTCTTC.

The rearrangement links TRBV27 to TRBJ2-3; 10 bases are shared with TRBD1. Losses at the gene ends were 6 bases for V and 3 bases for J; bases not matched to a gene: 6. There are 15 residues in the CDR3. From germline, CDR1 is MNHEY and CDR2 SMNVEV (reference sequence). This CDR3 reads CASSYGQGVTDTQYF. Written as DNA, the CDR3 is TGTGCCAGCAGCTATGGACAGGGGGTTACAGATACGCAGTATTTT.

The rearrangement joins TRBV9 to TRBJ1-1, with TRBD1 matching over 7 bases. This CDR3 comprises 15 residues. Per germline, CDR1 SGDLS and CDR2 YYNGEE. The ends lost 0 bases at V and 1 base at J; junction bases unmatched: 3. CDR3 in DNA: TGTGCCAGCAGCGTAGGGTCAGGGGGGAACACTGAAGCTTTCTTT. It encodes CASSVGSGGNTEAFF.

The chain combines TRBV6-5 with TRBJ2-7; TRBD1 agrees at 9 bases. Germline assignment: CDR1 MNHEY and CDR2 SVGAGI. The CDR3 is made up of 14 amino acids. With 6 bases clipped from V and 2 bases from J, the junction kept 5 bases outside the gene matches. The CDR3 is CASRSDRGAYEQYF. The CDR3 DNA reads TGTGCCAGCAGATCGGACAGGGGCGCCTACGAGCAGTACTTC.

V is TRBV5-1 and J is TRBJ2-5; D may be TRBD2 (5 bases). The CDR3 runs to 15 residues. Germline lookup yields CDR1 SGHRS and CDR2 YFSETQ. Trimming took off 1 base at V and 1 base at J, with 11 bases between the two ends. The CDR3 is CASSLSSPSQETQYF. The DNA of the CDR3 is TGCGCCAGCAGCTTGTCTAGCCCTAGCCAAGAGACCCAGTACTTC. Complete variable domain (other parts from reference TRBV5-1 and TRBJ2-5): KAGVTQTPRYLIKTRGQQVTLSCSPISGHRSVSWYQQTPGQGLQFLFEYFSETQRNKGNFPGRFSGRQFSNSRSEMNVSTLELGDSALYLCASSLSSPSQETQYFGPGTRLLVL.

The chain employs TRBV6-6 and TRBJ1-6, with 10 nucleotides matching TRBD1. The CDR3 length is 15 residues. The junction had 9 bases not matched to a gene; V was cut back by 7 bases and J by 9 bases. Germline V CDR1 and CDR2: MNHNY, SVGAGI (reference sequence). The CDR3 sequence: CASILRGDRGSPLHF. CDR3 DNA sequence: TGTGCCAGCATCTTAAGGGGGGACAGGGGTTCACCCCTCCACTTT.

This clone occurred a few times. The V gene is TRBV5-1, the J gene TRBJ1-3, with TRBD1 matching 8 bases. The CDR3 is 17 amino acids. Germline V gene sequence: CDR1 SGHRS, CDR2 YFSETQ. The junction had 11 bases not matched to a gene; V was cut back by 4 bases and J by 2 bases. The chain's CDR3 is CASSPTWTGSAGNTIYF. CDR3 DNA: TGCGCCAGCAGCCCTACCTGGACAGGGAGCGCTGGAAACACCATATATTTT. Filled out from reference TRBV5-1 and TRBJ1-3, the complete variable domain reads KAGVTQTPRYLIKTRGQQVTLSCSPISGHRSVSWYQQTPGQGLQFLFEYFSETQRNKGNFPGRFSGRQFSNSRSEMNVSTLELGDSALYLCASSPTWTGSAGNTIYFGEGSWLTVV.

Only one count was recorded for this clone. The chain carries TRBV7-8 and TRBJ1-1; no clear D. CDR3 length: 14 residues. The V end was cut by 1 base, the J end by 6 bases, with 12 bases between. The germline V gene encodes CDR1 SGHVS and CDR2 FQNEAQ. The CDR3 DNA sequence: TGTGCCAGCAGCTTAGGGCACCGGGATGCTGAAGCTTTCTTT. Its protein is CASSLGHRDAEAFF.

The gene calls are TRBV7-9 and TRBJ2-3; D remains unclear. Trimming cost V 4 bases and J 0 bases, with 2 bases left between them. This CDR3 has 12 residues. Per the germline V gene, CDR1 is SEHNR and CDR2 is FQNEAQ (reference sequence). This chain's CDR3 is CASSSSTDTQYF. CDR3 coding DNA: TGTGCCAGCAGCTCAAGCACAGATACGCAGTATTTT.

The CDR3 region is CASSYSKLWSTDTQYF. Here the CDR3 DNA reads TGTGCCAGCAGTTACTCGAAGCTTTGGAGCACAGATACGCAGTATTTT. This chain links TRBV6-5 with TRBJ2-3; no clear D gene. The CDR3 contains 16 residues. V was pared by 0 bases and J by 0 bases, with 10 bases between. CDR1 and CDR2 from the germline V gene are MNHEY and SVGAGI.

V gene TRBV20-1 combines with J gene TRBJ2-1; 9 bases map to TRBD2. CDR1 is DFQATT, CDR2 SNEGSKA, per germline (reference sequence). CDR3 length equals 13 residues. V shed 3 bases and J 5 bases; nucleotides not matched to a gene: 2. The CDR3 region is CSASPSGNNEQFF. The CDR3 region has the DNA TGCAGTGCTAGTCCTAGCGGGAACAATGAGCAGTTCTTC.

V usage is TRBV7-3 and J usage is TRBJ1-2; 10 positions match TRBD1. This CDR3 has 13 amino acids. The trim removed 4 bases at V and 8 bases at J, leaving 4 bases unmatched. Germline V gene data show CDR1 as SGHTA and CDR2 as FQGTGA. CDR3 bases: TGTGCCAGCAGCTCCTGGGACAGGGGAGGCTACACCTTC. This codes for CASSSWDRGGYTF.

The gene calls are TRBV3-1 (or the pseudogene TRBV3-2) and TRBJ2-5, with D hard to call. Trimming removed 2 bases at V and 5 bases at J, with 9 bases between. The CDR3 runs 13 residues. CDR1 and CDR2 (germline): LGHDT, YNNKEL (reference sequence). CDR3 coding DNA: TGTGCCAGCAGCCAAAGGGTTAGGGAGACCCAGTACTTC. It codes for CASSQRVRETQYF.

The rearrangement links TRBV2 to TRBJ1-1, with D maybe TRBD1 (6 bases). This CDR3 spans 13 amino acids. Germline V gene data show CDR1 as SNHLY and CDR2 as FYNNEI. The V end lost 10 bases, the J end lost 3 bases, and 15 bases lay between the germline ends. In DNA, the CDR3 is TGTGCCACCCGACAGGTGACCTACACTGAAGCTTTCTTT. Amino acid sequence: CATRQVTYTEAFF.

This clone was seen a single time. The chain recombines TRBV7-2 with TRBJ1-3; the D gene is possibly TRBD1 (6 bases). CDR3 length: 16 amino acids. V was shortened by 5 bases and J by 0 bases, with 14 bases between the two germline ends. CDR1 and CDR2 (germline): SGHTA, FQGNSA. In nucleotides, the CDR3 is TGTGCCAGCAGCCCGCACAGGGTCAGCTCTGGAAACACCATATATTTT. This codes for CASSPHRVSSGNTIYF.

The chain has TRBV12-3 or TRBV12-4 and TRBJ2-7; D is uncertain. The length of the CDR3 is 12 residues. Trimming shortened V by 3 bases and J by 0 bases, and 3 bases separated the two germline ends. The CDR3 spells CASSLASYEQYF. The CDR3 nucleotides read TGTGCCAGCAGTTTGGCCTCCTACGAGCAGTACTTC.

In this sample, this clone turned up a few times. CDR3 loop: CAWMVRETQYF. CDR3 coding DNA: TGTGCCTGGATGGTACGGGAGACCCAGTACTTC. V is TRBV30 and J is TRBJ2-5; D remains unclear. The CDR3 has 11 amino acids. CDR1 is GTSNPN and CDR2 is SVGIG in the germline V gene (reference sequence). V gave up 4 bases and J gave up 5 bases, with 8 bases separating them. The entire variable domain, with the rest obtained from reference TRBV30 and TRBJ2-5, is as follows: SQTIHQWPATLVQPVGSPLSLECTVEGTSNPNLYWYRQAAGRGLQLLFYSVGIGQISSEVPQNLSASRPQDRQFILSSKKLLLSDSGFYLCAWMVRETQYFGPGTRLLVL.

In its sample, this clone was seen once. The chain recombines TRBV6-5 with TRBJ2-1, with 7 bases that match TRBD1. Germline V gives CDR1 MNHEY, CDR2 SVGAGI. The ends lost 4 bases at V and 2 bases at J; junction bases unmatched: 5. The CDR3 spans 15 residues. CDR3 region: CASSSTDRAYNEQFF. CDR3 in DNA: TGTGCCAGCAGTTCCACCGACAGGGCCTACAATGAGCAGTTCTTC.

Here the CDR3 reads CASRGGGGTDTQYF. The CDR3 nucleotides read TGTGCCAGCAGGGGGGGAGGCGGCACAGATACGCAGTATTTT. The chain is built from TRBV9 and TRBJ2-3; D might be TRBD2 (6 bases). V lost 5 bases to trimming and J lost 1 base, with 11 bases between them. Germline-derived CDR1 and CDR2 are SGDLS and YYNGEE. The CDR3 is 14 amino acids.

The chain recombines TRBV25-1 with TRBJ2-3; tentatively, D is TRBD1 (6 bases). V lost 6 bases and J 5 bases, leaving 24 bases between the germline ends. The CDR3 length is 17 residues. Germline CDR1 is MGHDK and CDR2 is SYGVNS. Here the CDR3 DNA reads TGTGCCAGCAGCGCTCCACTAGGGGGATGGGTTGGAGATACGCAGTATTTT. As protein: CASSAPLGGWVGDTQYF.

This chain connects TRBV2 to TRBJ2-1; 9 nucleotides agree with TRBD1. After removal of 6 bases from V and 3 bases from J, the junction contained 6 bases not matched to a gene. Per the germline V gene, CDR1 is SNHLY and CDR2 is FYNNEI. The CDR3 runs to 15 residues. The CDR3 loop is CASRNGTGFYNEQFF. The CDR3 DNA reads TGTGCCAGCAGAAATGGGACAGGGTTCTACAATGAGCAGTTCTTC.

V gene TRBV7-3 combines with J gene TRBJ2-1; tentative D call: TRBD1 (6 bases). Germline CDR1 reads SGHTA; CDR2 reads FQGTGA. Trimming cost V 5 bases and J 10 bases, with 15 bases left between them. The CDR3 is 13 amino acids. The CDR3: CASSPTPGTEQFF. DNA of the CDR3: TGTGCCAGCAGCCCTACCCCCGGGACAGAGCAGTTCTTC. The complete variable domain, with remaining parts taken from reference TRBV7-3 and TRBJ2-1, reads GAGVSQTPSNKVTEKGKYVELRCDPISGHTALYWYRQSLGQGPEFLIYFQGTGAADDSGLPNDRFFAVRPEGSVSTLKIQRTERGDSAVYLCASSPTPGTEQFFGPGTRLTVL.